One and the same sample provided the 25 T cell receptor beta chains below, sequenced in a study of early T cells in non-severe SARS-CoV-2 infection. TCRdb redid the calling of the 5' RACE reads with MiXCR, one entry per CDR3 protein. The sample holds fewer than 70,000 distinct CDR3 sequences, 10% to 15% seen once. The source material was whole blood. These receptors were taken from an adult who was a healthcare worker with PCR-confirmed SARS-CoV-2 infection or an uninfected control (not recorded which).

A word on this clonotype: A read error is possible here, since a much larger clone lies one base away. The chain joins TRBV10-3 to TRBJ1-2, with a possible D match to TRBD1 (5 bases). CDR1 is ENHRY and CDR2 is SYGVKD in the germline V gene. V lost 5 bases and J 4 bases, leaving 11 bases between the germline ends. The CDR3 loop spans 13 amino acids. The CDR3 region is CAISPGTGYGYTF. DNA for the CDR3: TGTGCCATCAGTCCCGGGACCGGCTATGGCTACACCTTC.

J is TRBJ2-1 and V is TRBV11-2; unclear D gene. V gave up 4 bases and J gave up 5 bases, with 9 bases separating them. Germline values: CDR1 SGHAT, CDR2 FQNNGV. The CDR3 contains 13 residues. CDR3 in DNA: TGTGCCAGCAGCTGGTCCAGCGACAATGAGCAGTTCTTC. The encoded protein is CASSWSSDNEQFF.

This clonotype was seen a few times. This sequence joins TRBV3-1 and TRBJ2-1; either TRBD1 or TRBD2 may supply D (5 bases each). Germline assignment: CDR1 LGHDT and CDR2 YNNKEL (reference sequence). This CDR3 region has 19 residues. Trimming took off 0 bases at V and 4 bases at J, with 22 bases between the two ends. CDR3 protein: CASSQEMGDIQAPYNEQFF. In nucleotides, the CDR3 is TGTGCCAGCAGCCAAGAGATGGGGGATATCCAGGCCCCGTACAATGAGCAGTTCTTC.

This clonotype occurred many times. The chain recombines TRBV11-2 with TRBJ1-5; D gene ambiguous. The CDR3 runs 13 residues. The germline V gene has CDR1 SGHAT and CDR2 FQNNGV. V was clipped by 4 bases and J by 6 bases, with 10 bases between them. CDR3 sequence: CASSSSVTQPQHF. Here the CDR3 DNA reads TGTGCCAGCAGCTCCTCGGTCACTCAGCCCCAGCATTTT.

This clonotype has only a few counts. V and J are TRBV9 and TRBJ2-3; D unclear. Germline CDR1 SGDLS, CDR2 YYNGEE. This CDR3 is built from 15 residues. V shed 0 bases and J shed 2 bases, with 10 bases lying between them. DNA of the CDR3: TGTGCCAGCAGCGTAGGGGTAGCAAACACAGATACGCAGTATTTT. It encodes CASSVGVANTDTQYF.

In this sample, this clonotype turned up many times. The chain joins TRBV9 to TRBJ1-2; D is perhaps TRBD1 (6 bases). The CDR3 is 15 amino acids. Germline V gives CDR1 SGDLS, CDR2 YYNGEE. The V and J ends lost 0 bases and 3 bases respectively, with 12 bases between them. CDR3 sequence reads: CASSVVDRPYYGYTF. The CDR3 coding sequence is TGTGCCAGCAGCGTAGTGGACAGACCCTACTATGGCTACACCTTC.

This clonotype was observed once. The rearrangement joins TRBV16 to TRBJ1-2, with 7 bases identical to TRBD1. J lost 5 bases, V lost 4 bases, and 13 bases had no gene match. The germline CDR1 and CDR2 sequences are KGHSY and FQNENV. The CDR3 contains 16 residues. CDR3 sequence (DNA): TGTGCCAGCAGCCCCCAAGGGGGCTTATTTTTTTATGGCTACACCTTC. Protein product: CASSPQGGLFFYGYTF.

This clonotype was seen repeatedly, ten times or more. The CDR3 protein is CASSKGTGDSPLHF. In DNA form, the CDR3 reads TGTGCCAGCAGTAAAGGGACAGGGGATTCACCCCTCCACTTT. The V gene is TRBV6-6, the J gene TRBJ1-6; 10 positions agree with TRBD1. There are 14 residues in the CDR3. V trimming: 5 bases; J trimming: 8 bases; junction bases outside the gene matches: 3. In germline, CDR1 is MNHNY, CDR2 SVGAGI (reference sequence).

This clonotype has a count of ten or more. The genes are TRBV15 and TRBJ1-3; D is unclear. The germline gives CDR1 LNHNV, CDR2 YYDKDF (reference sequence). The CDR3 is 13 amino acids. V was shortened by 8 bases and J by 3 bases, with 11 bases between the two germline ends. The CDR3 nucleotides are TGTGCCACCGGGAGGAGTCTTGGAAACACCATATATTTT. Translating gives CATGRSLGNTIYF. The whole variable domain, remainder taken from reference TRBV15 and TRBJ1-3, is DAMVIQNPRYQVTQFGKPVTLSCSQTLNHNVMYWYQQKSSQAPKLLFHYYDKDFNNEADTPDNFQSRRPNTSFCFLDIRSPGLGDTAMYLCATGRSLGNTIYFGEGSWLTVV.

This clonotype was seen at least ten times. V gene TRBV4-2 combines with J gene TRBJ2-2; TRBD2 aligns across 7 bases. The CDR3 is 19 amino acids. In germline, CDR1 is LGHNA, CDR2 YNFKEQ. J gave up 2 bases and V 0 bases, and 12 bases lay outside the gene matches. Here the CDR3 DNA reads TGTGCCAGCAGCCAAGATCCGTTCCTTGGGGGACTAAACACCGGGGAGCTGTTTTTT. Translated: CASSQDPFLGGLNTGELFF.

This chain links TRBV6-2 or TRBV6-3 with TRBJ1-1; D call uncertain. Germline CDR1 MNHEY, CDR2 SVGEGT. There are 15 residues in the CDR3. V shed 2 bases and J shed 0 bases, with 10 bases lying between them. CDR3: CASSYGRVMNTEAFF. CDR3 coding DNA: TGTGCCAGCAGTTACGGGAGGGTAATGAACACTGAAGCTTTCTTT.

At least ten counts were recorded for this clonotype. V is TRBV11-3 and J is TRBJ1-3; D may be TRBD1 (6 bases). Germline V gene lookup returns CDR1 SGHNT and CDR2 YENEEA. V was shortened by 3 bases and J by 2 bases, with 14 bases between the two germline ends. The CDR3 is made up of 16 amino acids. The CDR3 here is CASSFLGTQTGNTIYF. The DNA for the CDR3 is TGTGCCAGCAGCTTCCTCGGGACACAAACTGGAAACACCATATATTTT.

The chain recombines TRBV7-8 with TRBJ2-4, with D tentatively TRBD1 (6 bases). The CDR3 covers 13 residues. Trimming pared 1 base from V and 7 bases from J, leaving 8 bases between. Looked up from germline, CDR1 is SGHVS and CDR2 is FQNEAQ. The CDR3 nucleotides read TGTGCCAGCAGCTTAGGGACAGTTAACATTCAGTACTTC. This sequence encodes CASSLGTVNIQYF.

This clonotype was detected many times. The gene calls are TRBV7-6 and TRBJ2-7; D is undetermined. The germline V gene has CDR1 SGHVS and CDR2 FNYEAQ. The CDR3 is made up of 15 amino acids. V gave up 4 bases and J gave up 3 bases, with 16 bases separating them. DNA for the CDR3: TGTGCCAGCAGCTCCGCCCCCACCGGGTACTACGAGCAGTACTTC. Amino acid sequence: CASSSAPTGYYEQYF.

This clonotype was recorded a few times. The V call is TRBV2, the J call TRBJ2-3; weak D call: TRBD1 (5 bases). Trimming removed 1 base from V and 0 bases from J, with 8 bases in between. The CDR3 runs 15 residues. The germline CDR1 and CDR2 sequences are SNHLY and FYNNEI. This CDR3 is CASSEEGMSTDTQYF. CDR3 coding DNA: TGTGCCAGCAGTGAAGAGGGGATGAGCACAGATACGCAGTATTTT.

The sample holds many counts of this clonotype. The V gene is TRBV7-6, the J gene TRBJ1-5; D is undetermined. V dropped 2 bases and J dropped 5 bases, with 7 bases sitting between them. The CDR3 is 13 amino acids. The germline CDR1 and CDR2 sequences are SGHVS and FNYEAQ. CDR3 amino acids: CASSLSFDQPQHF. The CDR3 bases are TGTGCCAGCAGCTTAAGTTTCGATCAGCCCCAGCATTTT.

Within the sample, this clonotype is medium-sized. CDR3 in amino acids: CASSLQGADEQFF. The CDR3, as DNA: TGTGCCAGCAGCTTACAGGGGGCGGATGAGCAGTTCTTC. V usage is TRBV7-8 and J usage is TRBJ2-1; 8 bases are a match to TRBD1. The J segment lost 8 bases and the V segment lost 2 bases, leaving 2 bases of the junction unmatched. CDR3 size: 13 residues. Germline values: CDR1 SGHVS, CDR2 FQNEAQ.

This clonotype was seen a handful of times. The rearrangement links TRBV28 to TRBJ1-5; D remains unclear. V gave up 2 bases and J gave up 2 bases, with 13 bases separating them. The CDR3 loop spans 16 amino acids. In germline, CDR1 is MDHEN, CDR2 SYDVKM. The CDR3 protein is CASSLVGPGGNQPQHF. As DNA, the CDR3 is TGTGCCAGCAGTTTAGTCGGCCCGGGAGGCAATCAGCCCCAGCATTTT.

Notes on this clonotype: A much bigger clone sits one base away, suggesting this may be a read error. This sequence joins TRBV7-2 and TRBJ2-3, with D maybe TRBD1 (5 bases). The CDR3 consists of 15 residues. The V end was cut by 3 bases, the J end by 5 bases, with 15 bases between. Per germline, CDR1 SGHTA and CDR2 FQGNSA. CDR3 sequence reads: CTSSLGRTALDTQYF. CDR3 DNA: TGTACCAGCAGCTTGGGGCGGACGGCTTTAGATACGCAGTATTTT.

This clonotype showed up just once. This chain uses TRBV12-3 or TRBV12-4 with TRBJ2-7; D not resolved. V lost 3 bases and J lost 5, with 5 bases in between. CDR3 length: 11 amino acids. This chain's CDR3 is CASSFLNEQYF. The CDR3 DNA is TGTGCCAGCAGTTTTTTAAACGAGCAGTACTTC.

Many counts were recorded for this clonotype. The gene calls are TRBV5-1 and TRBJ2-2, with D perhaps matching TRBD1 (6 bases). The CDR3 runs to 18 residues. V shed 0 bases and J shed 3 bases, with 18 bases lying between them. Germline V gene data show CDR1 as SGHRS and CDR2 as YFSETQ. CDR3 coding DNA: TGCGCCAGCAGCTTGGCCTCCCGGGACAAGCTTTACACCGGGGAGCTGTTTTTT. Translating gives CASSLASRDKLYTGELFF.

This clonotype was seen repeatedly, ten times or more. This chain connects TRBV12-3 or TRBV12-4 to TRBJ1-2; D unresolved. The CDR3 is made up of 13 amino acids. V shed 2 bases and J shed 1 base, with 5 bases lying between them. The CDR3 region has the DNA TGTGCCAGCAGTTTACCGCTTAACTATGGCTACACCTTC. Translated, it gives CASSLPLNYGYTF.

This clonotype was picked up a small number of times. The rearrangement links TRBV12-3 or TRBV12-4 to TRBJ1-2, with D perhaps TRBD1 (6 bases). Trimming shortened V by 6 bases and J by 8 bases, and 22 bases separated the two germline ends. The CDR3 covers 15 residues. This CDR3 is CASRIDRSRGEGYTF. The CDR3 coding sequence is TGTGCCAGCAGAATTGACAGGTCCCGGGGGGAGGGCTACACCTTC.

This clonotype was seen ten or more times. The V and J genes are TRBV19 and TRBJ2-4, with D possibly matching TRBD2 (7 bases). Trimming removed 7 bases from V and 1 base from J, with 17 bases in between. The germline CDR1 and CDR2 sequences are LNHDA and SQIVND (reference sequence). This CDR3 has 16 residues. Here the CDR3 reads CASTKGGGLAKNIQYF. The CDR3 bases are TGTGCCAGTACCAAGGGAGGGGGTCTGGCCAAAAACATTCAGTACTTC.

This clonotype was detected many times. The J gene is TRBJ2-4, the V gene TRBV10-3, with 11 bases lining up with TRBD1. The CDR3 contains 14 residues. V lost 4 bases, J lost 8 bases, and 4 bases stayed unmatched. From germline, CDR1 is ENHRY and CDR2 SYGVKD. CDR3 protein: CAISGPGQGDIQYF. Here the CDR3 DNA reads TGTGCCATCAGTGGGCCGGGACAGGGGGACATTCAGTACTTC.